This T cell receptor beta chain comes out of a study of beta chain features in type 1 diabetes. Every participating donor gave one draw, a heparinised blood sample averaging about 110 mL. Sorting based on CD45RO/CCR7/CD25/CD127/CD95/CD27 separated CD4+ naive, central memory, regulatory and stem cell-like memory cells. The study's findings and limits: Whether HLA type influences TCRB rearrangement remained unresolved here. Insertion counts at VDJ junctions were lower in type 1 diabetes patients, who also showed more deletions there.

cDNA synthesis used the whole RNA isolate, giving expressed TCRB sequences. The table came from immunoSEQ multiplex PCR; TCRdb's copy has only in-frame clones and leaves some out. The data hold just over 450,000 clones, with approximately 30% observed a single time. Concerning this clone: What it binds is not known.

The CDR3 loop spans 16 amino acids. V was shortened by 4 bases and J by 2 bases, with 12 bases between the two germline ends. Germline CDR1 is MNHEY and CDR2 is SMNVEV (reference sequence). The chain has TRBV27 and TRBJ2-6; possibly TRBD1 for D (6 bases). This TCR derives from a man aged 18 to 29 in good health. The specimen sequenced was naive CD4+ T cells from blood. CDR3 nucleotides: TGTGCCAGCAGTTCCTCACAGGGACCTGGGGCCAACGTCCTGACTTTC. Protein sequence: CASSSSQGPGANVLTF.